Below, 25 T cell receptor beta chains from the same sample are listed, as sequenced in a study of T cell changes during pregnancy in multiple sclerosis (dated by TCRdb to between 2018 and 2020). Library method: the immunoSEQ multiplex PCR assay. TCRdb provides this immuneACCESS table in a form limited to in-frame rearrangements. Some clones are lacking; in checked studies, under half of them reflect an unresolved V gene, and why the rest are absent is not known. The sample yields approximately 80,000 clones; approximately 90% were counted once. Clones ranked in the top ten supply 3% to 4.5% of the sample. This specimen consisted of PBMCs, obtained in the first trimester of pregnancy. The receptors originated from a female donor in good health, serving as a control in a pregnancy study. Some clones in this sample may be carry-over from other donors' samples.

V usage is TRBV4-1 and J usage is TRBJ2-5; D not resolved. This CDR3 comprises 15 residues. Trimming removed 3 bases from V and 5 bases from J, with 16 bases in between. Germline CDR1 MGHRA, CDR2 YSYEKL. CDR3 loop: CASSQSRMGGETQYF. DNA for the CDR3: TGCGCCAGCAGCCAGTCCAGGATGGGTGGGGAGACCCAGTACTTC.

The CDR3: CASSQDGGRREAFF. The DNA of the CDR3 is TGTGCCAGCAGCCAAGACGGGGGGCGCAGAGAAGCTTTCTTT. The chain links TRBV4-2 to TRBJ1-1; tentative D call: TRBD1 (6 bases). Trimming pared 0 bases from V and 8 bases from J, leaving 13 bases between. Germline V gives CDR1 LGHNA, CDR2 YNFKEQ. This CDR3 has 14 residues.

This chain connects TRBV5-1 to TRBJ2-7, with D perhaps TRBD1 (5 bases). Germline CDR1 reads SGHRS; CDR2 reads YFSETQ. V lost 5 bases and J lost 2, with 17 bases in between. The CDR3 covers 15 residues. The CDR3: CASRWIGDSTYEQYF. The CDR3 DNA sequence: TGCGCCAGCAGGTGGATAGGAGACAGTACCTACGAGCAGTACTTC.

This chain connects TRBV4-3 to TRBJ1-2, with a weak D call TRBD1 (5 bases). The CDR3 has 16 residues. Germline V gene sequence: CDR1 LGHNA, CDR2 YSLEER. V lost 6 bases to trimming and J lost 7 bases, with 24 bases between them. DNA of the CDR3: TGCGCCAGCAGAAAAATCACGGCGGGGGTGGCGATTGGCTACACCTTC. Translating it yields CASRKITAGVAIGYTF.

The genes are TRBV5-1 and TRBJ2-5; D is perhaps TRBD1 (6 bases). The J call may be mistaken, given a closer DNA end match to TRBJ2-7. The CDR3 is 16 residues long. The germline CDR1 and CDR2 sequences are SGHRS and YFSETQ. The CDR3 coding sequence is TGCGCCAGCAGCTTGGGGGCCGGGACACCCTCCTACGAGCAGTACTTC. Protein sequence: CASSLGAGTPSYEQYF.

This clone turned up a few times. The V call is TRBV19, the J call TRBJ1-3; 12 bases line up with TRBD1. Germline assignment: CDR1 LNHDA and CDR2 SQIVND (reference sequence). V dropped 8 bases and J dropped 0; count of bases not matched to a gene: 11. The CDR3 contains 18 residues. CDR3 in amino acids: CASASGTGGHYSGNTIYF. The CDR3 DNA is TGTGCCAGTGCATCCGGGACAGGGGGCCACTACTCTGGAAACACCATATATTTT.

V gene TRBV27 combines with J gene TRBJ2-2; perhaps TRBD1 as D (5 bases). Germline V gene data show CDR1 as MNHEY and CDR2 as SMNVEV (reference sequence). This CDR3 has 15 residues. Trimming cost V 3 bases and J 3 bases, with 11 bases left between them. CDR3 amino acids: CASSFNRWYTGELFF. DNA of the CDR3: TGTGCCAGCAGTTTTAACAGGTGGTACACCGGGGAGCTGTTTTTT.

The chain carries TRBV7-8 and TRBJ2-1; 13 nucleotides agree with TRBD2. Germline values: CDR1 SGHVS, CDR2 FQNEAQ. The CDR3 totals 15 residues. V lost 1 base to trimming and J lost 6 bases; unmatched junction nucleotides: 0. The CDR3 is CASSLGLAGGNEQFF. For the CDR3, the DNA is TGTGCCAGCAGCTTAGGACTAGCGGGAGGCAATGAGCAGTTCTTC.

The chain links TRBV27 to TRBJ2-1, with 9 bases matching TRBD2. CDR3 length: 15 amino acids. Trimming cost V 2 bases and J 7 bases; bases outside gene matches: 6. Germline CDR1 MNHEY, CDR2 SMNVEV (reference sequence). In DNA, the CDR3 is TGTGCCAGCAGTTTAAGGACTAGCGCTGGAAATGAGCAGTTCTTC. Translating it yields CASSLRTSAGNEQFF.

V is TRBV5-1 and J is TRBJ1-1; D ambiguous. CDR3 size: 14 residues. V was cut by 0 bases and J by 5 bases, with 11 bases left in between. CDR1 SGHRS and CDR2 YFSETQ come from the germline V gene. The CDR3 coding sequence is TGCGCCAGCAGCTTGGACAGCGGTGGAACTGAAGCTTTCTTT. Amino acids: CASSLDSGGTEAFF.

This clone was seen once. The chain joins TRBV11-3 to TRBJ2-7; D perhaps matches TRBD2 (5 bases). Germline V lookup: CDR1 SGHNT, CDR2 YENEEA. CDR3 length: 12 residues. V lost 2 bases, J lost 3 bases, and 5 bases lay in between. CDR3 residues: CASSLSGYEQYF. In DNA form, the CDR3 reads TGTGCCAGCAGCTTAAGCGGCTACGAGCAGTACTTC.

The chain combines TRBV6-1 with TRBJ2-3, with D perhaps TRBD2 (7 bases). V dropped 8 bases and J dropped 6 bases, with 18 bases sitting between them. Germline V lookup: CDR1 MNHNS, CDR2 SASEGT. The CDR3 is made up of 14 amino acids. The CDR3 DNA reads as TGTGCCAGCGTCGAAAGGGGGGGAATCGATACGCAGTATTTT. It yields the protein CASVERGGIDTQYF.

The J gene is TRBJ1-1, the V gene TRBV13, with unresolved D. Germline V gene data show CDR1 as PRHDT and CDR2 as FYEKMQ (reference sequence). V lost 5 bases to trimming and J lost 5 bases, with 12 bases between them. This CDR3 spans 13 amino acids. The CDR3 DNA reads as TGTGCCAGCAGCCCTGCTTCTAGGACTGAAGCTTTCTTT. Amino acids: CASSPASRTEAFF.

The CDR3: CASGSPGGNQPQHF. CDR3 bases: TGTGCCAGCGGGTCCCCGGGGGGAAATCAGCCCCAGCATTTT. The chain has TRBV6-5 and TRBJ1-5; TRBD1 is a possible D gene (5 bases). V lost 8 bases, J lost 4 bases, and 15 bases lay in between. This CDR3 has 14 amino acids. Looked up from germline, CDR1 is MNHEY and CDR2 is SVGAGI.

This chain links TRBV28 with TRBJ2-7, with D maybe TRBD2 (7 bases). Germline CDR1 reads MDHEN; CDR2 reads SYDVKM. The CDR3 loop spans 12 amino acids. Trimming took off 6 bases at V and 9 bases at J, with 15 bases between the two ends. CDR3 sequence: CASRGGGRWQYF. CDR3 coding DNA: TGTGCCAGCAGAGGGGGGGGAAGATGGCAGTACTTC.

The chain uses TRBV7-9 and TRBJ2-5, with D possibly matching TRBD1 (6 bases). The CDR3 extends over 14 amino acids. Trimming pared 4 bases from V and 5 bases from J, leaving 14 bases between. In germline, CDR1 is SEHNR, CDR2 FQNEAQ (reference sequence). This CDR3 is CASSSWTARETQYF. The CDR3 DNA reads TGTGCCAGCAGCTCATGGACAGCGCGGGAGACCCAGTACTTC.

V gene TRBV7-9 combines with J gene TRBJ2-7, with a tentative D call TRBD1 (6 bases). Trimming shortened V by 2 bases and J by 2 bases, and 16 bases separated the two germline ends. The germline V gene encodes CDR1 SEHNR and CDR2 FQNEAQ (reference sequence). The CDR3 consists of 16 residues. The CDR3 loop reads CASSLLSGTQTYEQYF. CDR3 bases: TGTGCCAGCAGCTTACTGTCCGGGACACAGACCTACGAGCAGTACTTC.

The rearrangement joins TRBV4-1 to TRBJ1-5, with 8 bases lining up with TRBD1. CDR1 and CDR2 (germline): MGHRA, YSYEKL. This CDR3 has 17 amino acids. The junction had 9 bases not matched to a gene; V was cut back by 1 base and J by 4 bases. The CDR3 region has the DNA TGCGCCAGCAGCCAAGGTGGCAGGGGGCCCAGGAATCAGCCCCAGCATTTT. This encodes CASSQGGRGPRNQPQHF.

The rearrangement links TRBV18 to TRBJ1-6; weak D call: TRBD1 (6 bases). CDR1 KGHSH and CDR2 LQKENI come from the germline V gene. This CDR3 contains 15 residues. V was pared by 2 bases and J by 6 bases, with 11 bases between. CDR3 amino acids: CASSPSAQGNSPLHF. The CDR3 coding sequence is TGTGCCAGCTCACCATCGGCACAGGGTAATTCACCCCTCCACTTT.

The chain couples TRBV7-6 to TRBJ2-5; 8 bases are shared with TRBD1. From germline, CDR1 is SGHVS and CDR2 FNYEAQ. The trim removed 5 bases at V and 4 bases at J, leaving 9 bases unmatched. This CDR3 has 15 residues. CDR3 residues: CASSEGTGIPETQYF. In DNA form, the CDR3 reads TGTGCCAGCAGCGAAGGGACAGGTATTCCAGAGACCCAGTACTTC.

This rearrangement joins TRBV5-4 to TRBJ2-2; 8 bases align to TRBD1. The CDR3 spans 14 residues. V lost 0 bases to trimming and J lost 6 bases; unmatched junction nucleotides: 1. Germline V gene sequence: CDR1 SGHNT, CDR2 YYREEE (reference sequence). DNA of the CDR3: TGTGCCAGCAGCTTGGAACAGGGGGCCGGGGAGCTGTTTTTT. This codes for CASSLEQGAGELFF.

The V and J genes are TRBV10-2 and TRBJ1-5, with D tentatively TRBD1 (5 bases). V was clipped by 6 bases and J by 3 bases, with 9 bases between them. CDR1 WSHSY and CDR2 SAAADI come from the germline V gene. The CDR3 is 13 residues long. The CDR3 sequence: CASRGRDNQPQHF. The CDR3 DNA reads TGCGCCAGCAGGGGCAGGGACAATCAGCCCCAGCATTTT.

V is TRBV6-5 and J is TRBJ1-2, with D possibly TRBD1 on 6 matching bases. The CDR3 runs 14 residues. Trimming removed 1 base from V and 4 bases from J, with 10 bases in between. Germline-derived CDR1 and CDR2 are MNHEY and SVGAGI. In nucleotides, the CDR3 is TGTGCCAGCAGTTACTACAGGACAGCCTATGGCTACACCTTC. The encoded protein is CASSYYRTAYGYTF.

This rearrangement joins TRBV29-1 to TRBJ2-2, with a tentative D call TRBD2 (7 bases). CDR3 length equals 15 residues. V lost 6 bases, J lost 5 bases, and 19 bases lay in between. CDR1 SQVTM and CDR2 ANQGSEA come from the germline V gene. In nucleotides, the CDR3 is TGCAGCGTCCTTCGAGGGGGGGGGCGGACCGGGGAGCTGTTTTTT. It is translated as CSVLRGGGRTGELFF.

The chain has TRBV7-7 and TRBJ1-1, with 11 nucleotides matching TRBD1. The CDR3 is 16 amino acids. The V and J ends lost 1 base and 3 bases, in that order; junction bases with no gene match: 4. Germline V gene data show CDR1 as SSHAT and CDR2 as FNYEAQ (reference sequence). Here the CDR3 DNA reads TGTGCCAGCAGCTTAGAATTGGGACAGGGGGACACTGAAGCTTTCTTT. Amino acid sequence: CASSLELGQGDTEAFF.